These 8 T cell receptor beta chains came from one sample sequenced in a study of blood T cell repertoires in COVID-19. Sequencing used immunoSEQ multiplex PCR; TCRdb keeps in-frame clones, though not all of them. The data hold around 240,000 clones, with 90% observed a single time. Sequencing input: PBMCs or T cells enriched from blood (not recorded which). These receptors originate from a man aged 45-65 years who had been exposed to COVID-19.

This chain uses TRBV5-4 with TRBJ2-2, with 9 nucleotides matching TRBD1. The trim removed 6 bases at V and 4 bases at J, leaving 7 bases unmatched. The CDR3 runs 15 residues. From germline, CDR1 is SGHNT and CDR2 YYREEE (reference sequence). DNA for the CDR3: TGTGCCAGCACCCCGGACAGGGGTGGCACCGGGGAGCTGTTTTTT. This encodes CASTPDRGGTGELFF.

V gene TRBV5-1 combines with J gene TRBJ2-1; TRBD2 is a possible D gene (6 bases). The CDR3 spans 15 residues. Germline CDR1 SGHRS, CDR2 YFSETQ. The V gene lost 4 bases and the J gene lost 9 bases, with 20 bases spanning the gap. The CDR3, as DNA: TGCGCCAGCAGCAACCTCTACCGGGGGACCGTTGAGCAGTTCTTC. This translates into CASSNLYRGTVEQFF.

The chain links TRBV14 to TRBJ2-3; TRBD2 matches at 8 bases. Losses at the gene ends were 0 bases for V and 2 bases for J; bases not matched to a gene: 10. The CDR3 spans 18 residues. Germline values: CDR1 SGHDN, CDR2 FVKESK. The CDR3 reads CASSQDEREWYYTDTQYF. The CDR3 DNA reads as TGTGCCAGCAGCCAAGACGAGCGGGAGTGGTACTACACAGATACGCAGTATTTT. Combining the CDR3 with reference TRBV14 and TRBJ2-3 gives the whole variable domain EAGVTQFPSHSVIEKGQTVTLRCDPISGHDNLYWYRRVMGKEIKFLLHFVKESKQDESGMPNNRFLAERTGGTYSTLKVQPAELEDSGVYFCASSQDEREWYYTDTQYFGPGTRLTVL.

The rearrangement uses TRBV7-3 and TRBJ2-2; the match to TRBD2 covers 11 bases. The CDR3 runs to 16 residues. V shed 4 bases, J shed 1 base, and the junction held 2 bases outside the gene matches. Germline CDR1 reads SGHTA; CDR2 reads FQGTGA. CDR3 sequence reads: CASSSTSGVNTGELFF. CDR3 DNA sequence: TGTGCCAGCAGCTCGACTAGCGGGGTGAACACCGGGGAGCTGTTTTTT.

The chain carries TRBV15 and TRBJ2-1, with TRBD1 identical over 8 bases. CDR1 is LNHNV, CDR2 YYDKDF, per germline (reference sequence). With 9 bases clipped from V and 6 bases from J, the junction kept 7 bases outside the gene matches. The CDR3 contains 13 residues. For the CDR3, the DNA is TGTGCCACACAGACAGGGGCGATCAATGAGCAGTTCTTC. Amino acid sequence: CATQTGAINEQFF.

V gene TRBV14 combines with J gene TRBJ2-2; 7 positions match TRBD1. The CDR3 has 16 residues. V gave up 4 bases and J gave up 6 bases; unmatched junction bases: 11. Germline CDR1 is SGHDN and CDR2 is FVKESK. This CDR3 reads CASSLLNRGGPGELFF. CDR3 DNA: TGTGCCAGCAGCCTGTTAAACAGGGGCGGACCCGGGGAGCTGTTTTTT.

The chain couples TRBV5-1 to TRBJ2-1; no clear D. V was pared by 0 bases and J by 5 bases, with 9 bases between. Germline CDR1 is SGHRS and CDR2 is YFSETQ. This CDR3 spans 14 amino acids. The chain's CDR3 is CASSLGHGDNEQFF. The CDR3 DNA is TGCGCCAGCAGCTTGGGTCACGGAGACAATGAGCAGTTCTTC.

There are a few counts of this clone. The rearrangement links TRBV5-1 to TRBJ1-2; 9 nucleotides line up with TRBD1. In germline, CDR1 is SGHRS, CDR2 YFSETQ. The CDR3 consists of 13 residues. Germline trimming cut 3 bases from V and 9 bases from J; bases unmatched to any gene: 6. The CDR3 DNA reads as TGCGCCAGCAGCTCGGGACAGGGCGCGAGCTACACCTTC. Translating gives CASSSGQGASYTF. Drawing the rest from reference TRBV5-1 and TRBJ1-2, the complete variable domain is KAGVTQTPRYLIKTRGQQVTLSCSPISGHRSVSWYQQTPGQGLQFLFEYFSETQRNKGNFPGRFSGRQFSNSRSEMNVSTLELGDSALYLCASSSGQGASYTFGSGTRLTVV.